The rows below give T cell receptor beta chains drawn from one sample of a study of CD8 T cells in acute hepatitis C reinfection. Profiled with immunoSEQ multiplex PCR; TCRdb holds only in-frame clones, not every one. The data contain around 34,000 clones, about 83% of them singletons. Sequenced sample: naive CD8+ T cells from PBMCs. Receptor source: a man aged 25 to 45 with chronic hepatitis C. The CDR3 runs from the conserved cysteine through the conserved F or W. The D gene is left open where the match is weak. The size of a clone is reported for some rows only, either as once, few or many, or as a class for expanded clones.

D gene,clone size,J gene,V gene,CDR3 protein,CDR3 DNA
NA,NA,TRBJ2-1,TRBV6-1,CASSSAGYNEQFF,TGTGCCAGCAGTTCGGCTGGATACAATGAGCAGTTCTTC
NA,once,TRBJ1-2,TRBV30,CAWSDKVGNRAWYGYTF,TGTGCCTGGAGCGATAAGGTGGGGAACAGGGCATGGTATGGCTACACCTTC
TRBD1,NA,TRBJ2-7,TRBV7-9,CASSQLTGPYEQYF,TGTGCCAGCAGCCAATTGACAGGGCCCTACGAGCAGTACTTC
NA,NA,TRBJ1-6,TRBV4-2,CASSQVDRRDSPLHF,TGTGCCAGCAGCCAAGTTGACAGGCGGGATTCACCCCTCCACTTT
NA,NA,TRBJ1-3,TRBV28,CASTVGSGNTIYF,TGTGCCAGCACGGTGGGCTCTGGAAACACCATATATTTT
NA,NA,TRBJ2-7,TRBV5-5,CASSYLASSYEQYF,TGTGCCAGCAGCTACCTAGCGTCCTCCTACGAGCAGTACTTC
NA,NA,TRBJ2-7,TRBV5-4,CASSLGVSYEQYF,TGTGCCAGCAGCTTGGGCGTCTCCTACGAGCAGTACTTC
NA,few,TRBJ2-3,TRBV18,CASSDGASTDTQYF,TGTGCCAGCTCCGACGGGGCTAGCACAGATACGCAGTATTTT
TRBD2,NA,TRBJ2-5,TRBV7-9,CASSVSSGRIQETQYF,TGTGCCAGCAGCGTATCTAGCGGGAGAATACAAGAGACCCAGTACTTC
NA,NA,TRBJ2-6,TRBV13,CASSTRGGDSGANVLTF,TGTGCCAGCAGCACTCGGGGCGGAGACTCTGGGGCCAACGTCCTGACTTTC
NA,few,TRBJ2-7,TRBV7-6,CASSPGESYEQYF,TGTGCCAGCAGCCCCGGTGAAAGCTACGAGCAGTACTTC
NA,NA,TRBJ1-2,TRBV6-1,CASTRQTYYGYTF,TGTGCCAGCACCAGACAGACTTACTATGGCTACACCTTC
NA,NA,TRBJ2-1,TRBV27,CASSLGAVGNEQFF,TGTGCCAGCAGCCTGGGGGCAGTCGGAAATGAGCAGTTCTTC
TRBD2,NA,TRBJ2-3,TRBV5-8,CASSTFVAGGRTDTQYF,TGTGCCAGCAGCACGTTCGTGGCGGGGGGGCGCACAGATACGCAGTATTTT
NA,once,TRBJ1-5,TRBV7-6,CASSLDDGQPQHF,TGTGCCAGCAGCTTAGACGATGGTCAGCCCCAGCATTTT
NA,NA,TRBJ1-1,TRBV30,CAWRTPRSMNTEAFF,TGTGCCTGGAGAACTCCCAGAAGCATGAACACTGAAGCTTTCTTT
NA,NA,TRBJ2-7,TRBV5-4,CASSLLGSYEQYF,TGTGCCAGCAGCCTCTTGGGGTCGTACGAGCAGTACTTC
NA,NA,TRBJ1-1,TRBV2,CASSDGTGRTEAFF,TGTGCCAGCAGTGACGGGACGGGACGTACTGAAGCTTTCTTT
TRBD1,few,TRBJ1-1,TRBV11-2,CASSLGGTVAEAFF,TGTGCCAGCAGCTTAGGAGGGACAGTGGCTGAAGCTTTCTTT